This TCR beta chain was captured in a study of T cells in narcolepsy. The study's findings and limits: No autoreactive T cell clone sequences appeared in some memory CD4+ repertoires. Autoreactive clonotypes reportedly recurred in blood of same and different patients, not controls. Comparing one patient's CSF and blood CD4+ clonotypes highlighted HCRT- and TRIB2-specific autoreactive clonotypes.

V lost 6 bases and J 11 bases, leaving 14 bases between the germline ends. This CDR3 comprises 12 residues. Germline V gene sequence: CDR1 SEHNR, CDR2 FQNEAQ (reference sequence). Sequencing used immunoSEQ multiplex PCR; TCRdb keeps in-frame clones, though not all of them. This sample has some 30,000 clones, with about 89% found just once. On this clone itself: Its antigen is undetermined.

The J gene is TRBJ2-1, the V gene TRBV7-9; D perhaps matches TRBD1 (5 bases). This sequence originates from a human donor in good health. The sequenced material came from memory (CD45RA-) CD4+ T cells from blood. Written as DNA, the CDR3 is TGTGCCAGCAGATGGGATCGGACACAGCAGTTCTTC. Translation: CASRWDRTQQFF.